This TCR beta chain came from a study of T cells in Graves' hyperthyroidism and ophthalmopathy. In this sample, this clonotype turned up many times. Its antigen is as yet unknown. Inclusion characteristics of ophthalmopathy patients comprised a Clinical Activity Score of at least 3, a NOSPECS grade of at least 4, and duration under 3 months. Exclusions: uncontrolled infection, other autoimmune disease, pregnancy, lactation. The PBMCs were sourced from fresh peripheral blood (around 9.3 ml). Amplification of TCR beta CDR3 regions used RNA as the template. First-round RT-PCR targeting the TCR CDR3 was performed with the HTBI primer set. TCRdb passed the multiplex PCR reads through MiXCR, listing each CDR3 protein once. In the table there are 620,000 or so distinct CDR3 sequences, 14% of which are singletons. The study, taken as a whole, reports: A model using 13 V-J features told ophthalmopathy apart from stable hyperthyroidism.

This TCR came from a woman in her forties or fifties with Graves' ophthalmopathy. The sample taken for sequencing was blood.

Written as DNA, the CDR3 is TGTGCCAGCAGCCAAGTTCCAGTGCGGTATGAGCAGTTCTTC. Its translation is CASSQVPVRYEQFF. The rearrangement links TRBV3-1 to TRBJ2-1; D gene unclear. V was cut by 1 base and J by 8 bases, with 12 bases left in between. This CDR3 has 14 amino acids. CDR1 and CDR2 from the germline V gene are LGHDT and YNNKEL (reference sequence).